The T cell receptor (beta chain) under discussion was sequenced for a study of T cell changes during pregnancy in multiple sclerosis (dated by TCRdb to about 2019). With respect to the entire study: The study looked at changes in the T cell repertoire across pregnancy in women with multiple sclerosis.

The CDR3 goes from the cysteine to the phenylalanine over 14 residues. Only CDR3 DNA is held: 42 bases, read in frame from base 1. V is pruned by 5 bases and J by 2 bases, leaving 5 bases of the junction without a gene match. The CDR1 and CDR2 encoded by the germline V gene are SGHTA and FQGTGA. With respect to this clone: What this receptor recognizes is not known. Per-base quality was not reported, and no clone a single base away is much larger than it.

Libraries were built with the immunoSEQ multiplex PCR assay. Drawn from immuneACCESS, this table holds only the in-frame rearrangements with V and J called that TCRdb kept. Clones are partly lost; checked studies trace under half to an unresolved V gene and leave the rest unexplained. The sample includes 35,000 to 55,000 clones, with 80% to 95% observed a single time. Of the sample, approximately 2.2% falls within the top ten clones. Sequencing used peripheral blood, obtained in the third trimester of pregnancy. Recombination joined TRBV7-3 with TRBJ2-5; 7 central nucleotides agree with TRBD2. The receptor's source is a female donor with multiple sclerosis, enrolled in a pregnancy study. The DNA is TGTGCCAGCAGCCCCCGGGGGGAACAAGAGACCCAGTACTTC. Translated, this is CASSPRGEQETQYF.